The 27 T cell receptor beta chains below come from one sample, sequenced in a study of T cells in Graves' hyperthyroidism and ophthalmopathy. RNA transcripts yielded amplified TCR beta CDR3 regions. The study used the HTBI primer set for a first-round RT-PCR of the TCR CDR3. In TCRdb, the multiplex PCR reads were re-called with MiXCR into one record per CDR3 protein. The table includes some 550,000 distinct CDR3 sequences, roughly 20% detected once. The sample consisted of blood. These TCRs come from a man between 18 and 29 years old with Graves' hyperthyroidism.

This clonotype was seen at least ten times. The CDR3 is CASSEPAGTSYEQYF. CDR3 DNA: TGTGCCAGCAGTGAACCGGCAGGGACCTCCTACGAGCAGTACTTC. The chain is built from TRBV6-1 and TRBJ2-7; D is tentatively TRBD1 or TRBD2 (5 bases each). Per germline, CDR1 MNHNS and CDR2 SASEGT. There are 15 residues in the CDR3. V dropped 2 bases and J dropped 0 bases, with 11 bases sitting between them.

This clonotype was counted ten times or more. The chain employs TRBV19 and TRBJ1-1; D remains ambiguous. V lost 6 bases and J 3 bases, leaving 11 bases between the germline ends. CDR1 is LNHDA and CDR2 is SQIVND in the germline V gene (reference sequence). There are 13 residues in the CDR3. CDR3 DNA: TGTGCCAGTAGGATTGGGGAGGACACTGAAGCTTTCTTT. Amino acid sequence: CASRIGEDTEAFF.

This clonotype was counted ten times or more. This rearrangement joins TRBV9 to TRBJ1-2, with D unresolved. The CDR3 runs to 14 residues. Trimming removed 2 bases from V and 5 bases from J, with 13 bases in between. The germline gives CDR1 SGDLS, CDR2 YYNGEE. The CDR3 DNA sequence: TGTGCCAGCAGCGTTCGGCCACGACCTTATGGCTACACCTTC. Translating gives CASSVRPRPYGYTF.

This clonotype was recorded a few times. V is TRBV7-9 and J is TRBJ2-5; D possibly corresponds to TRBD2 (5 bases). V was shortened by 3 bases and J by 5 bases, with 16 bases between the two germline ends. This CDR3 spans 15 amino acids. Germline CDR1 reads SEHNR; CDR2 reads FQNEAQ (reference sequence). The CDR3 DNA is TGTGCCAGCAGCTTCGACGGAGAGGGCAGCGAGACCCAGTACTTC. Protein: CASSFDGEGSETQYF.

This clonotype was counted ten times or more. The V and J genes are TRBV19 and TRBJ1-5; no clear D. Germline V CDR1 and CDR2: LNHDA, SQIVND (reference sequence). CDR3 length: 15 residues. V was pared by 5 bases and J by 5 bases, with 16 bases between. The CDR3 loop reads CASSLVGRTDQPQHF. The DNA for the CDR3 is TGTGCCAGTAGTCTAGTAGGACGGACCGATCAGCCCCAGCATTTT.

This clonotype appeared many times. This rearrangement joins TRBV6-1 to TRBJ2-4, with unresolved D. Germline V CDR1 and CDR2: MNHNS, SASEGT. This CDR3 is built from 13 residues. The ends were cut back, 6 bases at V and 7 bases at J, with 13 bases in the middle. The CDR3 here is CASSDAPANIQYF. CDR3 bases: TGTGCCAGCAGCGACGCCCCGGCGAACATTCAGTACTTC.

This clonotype was detected a few times. The chain uses TRBV11-2 and TRBJ2-7; no reliable D call. V lost 1 base and J lost 2, with 9 bases in between. CDR3 length equals 14 residues. Germline V lookup: CDR1 SGHAT, CDR2 FQNNGV. CDR3 sequence: CASSLGFSTYEQYF. CDR3 DNA sequence: TGTGCCAGCAGCTTAGGTTTCTCCACCTACGAGCAGTACTTC.

This clonotype was detected ten times or more. The CDR3 coding sequence is TGTGCCAGCAGTCTTTTGCCAGGGGCGTCGAACACTGAAGCTTTCTTT. It codes for CASSLLPGASNTEAFF. The chain links TRBV6-1 to TRBJ1-1; possible D gene TRBD1, 6 bases. Trimming took off 5 bases at V and 1 base at J, with 17 bases between the two ends. The CDR3 runs 16 residues. The germline V gene has CDR1 MNHNS and CDR2 SASEGT.

This clonotype has just a few counts. The CDR3 DNA follows: TGTGCCAGCAGTCTGGACAGGGGGCGAGAGACCTTC. Amino acids: CASSLDRGRETF. The chain employs TRBV3-1 and TRBJ1-2, with 11 bases fitting TRBD1. CDR1 is LGHDT, CDR2 YNNKEL, per germline (reference sequence). The CDR3 is 12 amino acids. The junction had 8 bases not matched to a gene; V was cut back by 6 bases and J by 14 bases.

This clonotype came up many times. The gene calls are TRBV20-1 and TRBJ1-1, with D unclear. Germline V gene sequence: CDR1 DFQATT, CDR2 SNEGSKA (reference sequence). The ends were cut back, 1 base at V and 8 bases at J, with 11 bases in the middle. This CDR3 has 12 amino acids. CDR3 amino acids: CSARGARTEAFF. CDR3 bases: TGCAGTGCTAGAGGAGCTAGAACCGAAGCTTTCTTT.

The chain links TRBV3-1 to TRBJ2-6; D is ambiguous. Germline CDR1 LGHDT, CDR2 YNNKEL (reference sequence). The ends were cut back, 4 bases at V and 11 bases at J, with 21 bases in the middle. The CDR3 has 16 residues. The CDR3 DNA reads as TGTGCCAGCAGCCCCAAAGATGTCGCGCAGCGATACGTCCTGACTTTC. This encodes CASSPKDVAQRYVLTF. Full variable domain (outside the CDR3, taken from reference TRBV3-1 and TRBJ2-6): DTAVSQTPKYLVTQMGNDKSIKCEQNLGHDTMYWYKQDSKKFLKIMFSYNNKELIINETVPNRFSPKSPDKAHLNLHINSLELGDSAVYFCASSPKDVAQRYVLTFGAGSRLTVL.

The chain has TRBV6-1 and TRBJ1-5, with D maybe TRBD1 (5 bases). The germline V and J ends were trimmed by 3 bases and 7 bases, with 13 bases remaining between them. This CDR3 region has 14 residues. Germline V gene lookup returns CDR1 MNHNS and CDR2 SASEGT. CDR3 bases: TGTGCCAGCAGTGAGGGGCGAGGCAGACAGCCCCAGCATTTT. This sequence encodes CASSEGRGRQPQHF.

The rearrangement links TRBV7-8 to TRBJ1-5, with D uncertain. CDR1 and CDR2 from the germline V gene are SGHVS and FQNEAQ. V lost 5 bases to trimming and J lost 2 bases, with 16 bases between them. The length of the CDR3 is 16 residues. The CDR3 protein is CASSRWTWKGNQPQHF. CDR3 coding DNA: TGTGCCAGCAGCCGCTGGACCTGGAAGGGCAATCAGCCCCAGCATTTT.

The rearrangement links TRBV7-9 to TRBJ2-4; 8 bases line up with TRBD1. In germline, CDR1 is SEHNR, CDR2 FQNEAQ (reference sequence). The V segment lost 0 bases and the J segment 2 bases; nucleotides outside the gene matches: 3. This CDR3 is 16 amino acids long. CDR3 amino acids: CASSLAQGGTKNIQYF. In nucleotides, the CDR3 is TGTGCCAGCAGCTTAGCACAGGGGGGTACCAAAAACATTCAGTACTTC.

The sample holds many counts of this clonotype. The chain uses TRBV7-8 and TRBJ1-3, with D perhaps matching TRBD1 (5 bases). The germline V gene encodes CDR1 SGHVS and CDR2 FQNEAQ. This CDR3 comprises 18 residues. V was shortened by 3 bases and J by 4 bases, with 22 bases between the two germline ends. The CDR3 is CASSLHRITAGRGNTIYF. CDR3 bases: TGTGCCAGCAGCTTGCACAGGATAACCGCCGGGCGAGGAAACACCATATATTTT.

This clonotype was seen repeatedly, ten times or more. V and J are TRBV2 and TRBJ1-1, with unresolved D. Germline V gene lookup returns CDR1 SNHLY and CDR2 FYNNEI. CDR3 length: 16 amino acids. The V end lost 7 bases, the J end lost 1 base, and 19 bases lay between the germline ends. The CDR3, as DNA: TGTGCCAGCACTTCCTCACGGGGTAACGGGAACACTGAAGCTTTCTTT. It translates to CASTSSRGNGNTEAFF. Full variable domain (outside the CDR3, taken from reference TRBV2 and TRBJ1-1): EPEVTQTPSHQVTQMGQEVILRCVPISNHLYFYWYRQILGQKVEFLVSFYNNEISEKSEIFDDQFSVERPDGSNFTLKIRSTKLEDSAMYFCASTSSRGNGNTEAFFGQGTRLTVV.

This rearrangement joins TRBV28 to TRBJ1-3, with D possibly matching TRBD1 (5 bases). The CDR3 consists of 14 residues. V dropped 6 bases and J dropped 4 bases, with 13 bases sitting between them. Per the germline V gene, CDR1 is MDHEN and CDR2 is SYDVKM. The CDR3 sequence: CASSLDKGGNTIYF. The CDR3 region has the DNA TGTGCCAGCAGCCTGGACAAAGGGGGAAACACCATATATTTT.

The sample holds many counts of this clonotype. The chain couples TRBV27 to TRBJ1-2; 7 bases line up with TRBD1. V gave up 6 bases and J gave up 13 bases; unmatched junction bases: 14. Germline loops: CDR1 MNHEY, CDR2 SMNVEV (reference sequence). This CDR3 has 13 residues. The DNA of the CDR3 is TGTGCCAGCAGCCCCTTCCCCCAGGGGGGCATCACCTTC. This gives the protein CASSPFPQGGITF.

This clonotype was found many times. This chain links TRBV12-3 or TRBV12-4 with TRBJ2-5, with D perhaps TRBD1 or TRBD2 (5 bases each). CDR3 length equals 12 residues. V was pared by 0 bases and J by 8 bases, with 7 bases between. The CDR3 loop is CASSLAWDTQYF. The DNA of the CDR3 is TGTGCCAGCAGTTTAGCATGGGACACCCAGTACTTC.

This clonotype has ten or more counts. This sequence joins TRBV12-3 or TRBV12-4 and TRBJ1-2, with TRBD1 as a possible D gene (6 bases). Trimming removed 6 bases from V and 7 bases from J, with 12 bases in between. This CDR3 has 12 amino acids. The CDR3 sequence: CASRTGLGGYTF. The CDR3 DNA reads as TGTGCCAGCAGGACAGGTCTGGGTGGCTACACCTTC.

This clonotype has ten or more counts. J is TRBJ2-3 and V is TRBV28; D uncertain. Germline V gene data show CDR1 as MDHEN and CDR2 as SYDVKM. The CDR3 consists of 12 residues. V was cut by 5 bases and J by 7 bases, with 10 bases left in between. The CDR3 DNA reads as TGTGCCAGCAGTCCACCCCGGTATACGCAGTATTTT. This gives the protein CASSPPRYTQYF.

The rearrangement joins TRBV12-3 or TRBV12-4 to TRBJ1-5, with D tentatively TRBD1 (6 bases). This CDR3 region has 17 residues. The ends were cut back, 6 bases at V and 0 bases at J, with 18 bases in the middle. Written as DNA, the CDR3 is TGTGCCAGCAGGAAGGCGTCCCCAGGGGCTAGCAATCAGCCCCAGCATTTT. Translating gives CASRKASPGASNQPQHF.

This clonotype was seen many times. CDR3 bases: TGCGCCAGCAGCTTGTCGGGGTCGTCTGGTCAGCCCCAGCATTTT. Its translation is CASSLSGSSGQPQHF. The J gene is TRBJ1-5, the V gene TRBV5-1, with D uncertain. Germline CDR1 and CDR2: SGHRS and YFSETQ. V was shortened by 1 base and J by 6 bases, with 14 bases between the two germline ends. The CDR3 has 15 residues.

The chain has TRBV6-1 and TRBJ1-1, with a possible D match to TRBD1 (6 bases). Germline loops: CDR1 MNHNS, CDR2 SASEGT. V lost 6 bases and J 3 bases, leaving 17 bases between the germline ends. The CDR3 extends over 15 amino acids. The CDR3 nucleotides read TGTGCCAGCAGCACCGAGGGACACCGGTACACTGAAGCTTTCTTT. Its protein is CASSTEGHRYTEAFF.

Many counts were recorded for this clonotype. In DNA form, the CDR3 reads TGTGCCAGGCCTCGTACAGGCGCCGGGGAGCTGTTTTTT. This gives the protein CARPRTGAGELFF. The genes are TRBV6-2 or TRBV6-3 and TRBJ2-2, with TRBD1 as a possible D gene (5 bases). V lost 9 bases and J lost 6, with 14 bases in between. Germline V gene data show CDR1 as MNHEY and CDR2 as SVGEGT. This CDR3 spans 13 amino acids.

This clonotype was picked up many times. The CDR3 coding sequence is TGCGCCAGCAGCAGCAGGACAGGGGACCGTGAAGCTTTCTTT. It translates to CASSSRTGDREAFF. This chain connects TRBV5-1 to TRBJ1-1; the match to TRBD1 covers 9 bases. Trimming removed 4 bases from V and 7 bases from J; junction bases left unmatched: 8. Per germline, CDR1 SGHRS and CDR2 YFSETQ. This CDR3 spans 14 amino acids.

This clonotype was seen a handful of times. The chain combines TRBV19 with TRBJ1-2; D gene uncertain. Trimming left V 3 bases short and J 0 bases short, with 11 bases between. The CDR3 extends over 15 amino acids. Germline CDR1 is LNHDA and CDR2 is SQIVND (reference sequence). CDR3 DNA: TGTGCCAGTAGTATGGGTCCAGCTACTAACTATGGCTACACCTTC. This encodes CASSMGPATNYGYTF.